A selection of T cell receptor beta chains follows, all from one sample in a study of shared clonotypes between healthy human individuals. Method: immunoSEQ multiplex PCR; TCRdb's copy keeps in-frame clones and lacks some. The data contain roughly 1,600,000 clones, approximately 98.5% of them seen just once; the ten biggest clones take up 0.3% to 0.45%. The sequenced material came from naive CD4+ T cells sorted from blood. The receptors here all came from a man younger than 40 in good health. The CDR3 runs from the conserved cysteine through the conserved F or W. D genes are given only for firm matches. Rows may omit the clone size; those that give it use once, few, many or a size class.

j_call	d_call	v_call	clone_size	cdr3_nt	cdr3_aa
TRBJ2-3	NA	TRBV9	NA	TGTGCCAGCAGCGTAGATCCCAGCACAGATACGCAGTATTTT	CASSVDPSTDTQYF
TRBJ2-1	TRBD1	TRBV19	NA	TGTGCCAGTAGTACAACAGGGGGGAACAATGAGCAGTTCTTC	CASSTTGGNNEQFF
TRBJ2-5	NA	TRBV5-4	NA	TGTGCCAGCAGCTTGGTAGGGGCTCAAGTGACCCAGTACTTC	CASSLVGAQVTQYF
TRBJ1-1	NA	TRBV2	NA	TGTGCCAGCACCGAAGGCAGGAACACTGAAGCTTTCTTT	CASTEGRNTEAFF
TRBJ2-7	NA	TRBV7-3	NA	TGTGCCAGCAGCTTAAATGGGCTAGCTTACTCCTACGAGCAGTACTTC	CASSLNGLAYSYEQYF
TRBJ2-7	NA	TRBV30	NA	TGTGCCTGGAGGGGCCAGAAGACCTACGAGCAGTACTTC	CAWRGQKTYEQYF
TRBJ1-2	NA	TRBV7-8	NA	TGTGCCAGCAGTCCGGACAGCTATGGCTACACCTTC	CASSPDSYGYTF
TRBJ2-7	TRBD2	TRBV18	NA	TGTGCCAGCTCACCACCAATCCTAGCGGGAGTAAGAGAGCAGTACTTC	CASSPPILAGVREQYF
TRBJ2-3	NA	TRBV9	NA	TGTGCCAGCAGCGTAGAGTCCAGCACAGATACGCAGTATTTT	CASSVESSTDTQYF
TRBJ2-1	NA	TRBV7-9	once	TGTGCCAGCAGCTTACAGGGTAGGAATGAGCAGTTCTTC	CASSLQGRNEQFF
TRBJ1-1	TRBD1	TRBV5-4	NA	TGTGCCAGCAGCGACAGGGTCGGCACTGAAGCTTTCTTT	CASSDRVGTEAFF
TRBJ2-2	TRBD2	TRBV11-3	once	TGTGCCAGCAGCTTAGTGCTAGCGGGACCCGGGGAGCTGTTTTTT	CASSLVLAGPGELFF
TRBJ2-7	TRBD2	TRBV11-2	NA	TGTGCCAGCAGCTTAGTAGCGCGGGGGGACTACGAGCAGTACTTC	CASSLVARGDYEQYF
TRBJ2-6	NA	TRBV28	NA	TGTGCCAGCAGTCCACACAGGTCCTCTGGGGCCAACGTCCTGACTTTC	CASSPHRSSGANVLTF
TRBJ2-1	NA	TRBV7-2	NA	TGTGCCAGCAGCGGCAGGGTCAGCCCCAAATCTGAGCAGTTCTTC	CASSGRVSPKSEQFF
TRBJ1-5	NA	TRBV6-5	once	TGTGCCAGCAGGGACAGCCTGCTTAGCAATCAGCCCCAGCATTTT	CASRDSLLSNQPQHF
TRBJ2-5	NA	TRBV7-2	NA	TGTGCCAGCAGCTTACGGGCAACCGAAGAGACCCAGTACTTC	CASSLRATEETQYF
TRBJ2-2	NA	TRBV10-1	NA	TGCGCCAGCAGTCCTATTACCACCGGGGAGCTGTTTTTT	CASSPITTGELFF
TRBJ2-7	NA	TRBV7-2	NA	TGTGCCAGCAGCTTAAATCGCTACGAGCAGTACTTC	CASSLNRYEQYF
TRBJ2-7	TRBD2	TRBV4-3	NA	TGCGCCAGCAGCCTCTTAGCGGGAACATCCTACGAGCAGTACTTC	CASSLLAGTSYEQYF
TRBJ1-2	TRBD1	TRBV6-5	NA	TGTGCCAGCAGTTACTCGGGGACAGGGGTTAACTATGGCTACACCTTC	CASSYSGTGVNYGYTF
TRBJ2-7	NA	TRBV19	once	TGTGCCAGTAGTATAGATCCCCAGGGGACCTCTACCTACGAGCAGTACTTC	CASSIDPQGTSTYEQYF
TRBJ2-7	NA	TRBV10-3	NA	TGTGCCATCAGTGTGGTAGGTGGGGCCAAGGTATCCTACGAGCAGTACTTC	CAISVVGGAKVSYEQYF
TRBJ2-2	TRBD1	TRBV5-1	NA	TGCGCCAGCAGCGCGGGACAGGGGGCGCCGGCCGGGGAGCTGTTTTTT	CASSAGQGAPAGELFF
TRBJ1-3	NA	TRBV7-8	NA	TGTGCCAGCAGACGGGGTGGATCTGGAAACACCATATATTTT	CASRRGGSGNTIYF
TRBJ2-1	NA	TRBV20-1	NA	TGCAGTGCTCTACTACATGAGCAGTTCTTC	CSALLHEQFF
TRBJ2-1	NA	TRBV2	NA	TGTGCCAGCAGACCGGGGTGGGAAAATGAGCAGTTCTTC	CASRPGWENEQFF
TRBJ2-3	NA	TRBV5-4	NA	TGTGCCAGCAGCTGGGACCAGGGCGCAGATACGCAGTATTTT	CASSWDQGADTQYF